This T cell receptor (beta chain) was identified in a study of OX40 agonist ivuxolimab in advanced cancers. Study details: The drug used for patients, ivuxolimab, was an agonistic anti-OX40 (CD134) antibody. Each patient was given ivuxolimab into a vein every 2 weeks, at 0.01 to 10 mg/kg. Cohort: about 82% men, mean age 60, aged about 20 to 79. Regarding the study as a whole: Low clonal expansion, among the lowest seen, marked partial responders at 0.1-3.0 mg/kg.

Remarks on this clone: Its antigen is still unknown.

The ends lost 2 bases at V and 7 bases at J; junction bases unmatched: 2. There are 15 residues in the CDR3. Germline assignment: CDR1 MNHEY and CDR2 SVGAGI. Profiled with immunoSEQ multiplex PCR; TCRdb holds only in-frame clones, not every one. Among over 90,000 clones listed, 85% to 90% were seen once. This receptor was obtained from an adult with an advanced solid tumor such as melanoma, head and neck, liver or kidney cancer. The sample here was CD4+ or CD8+ T cells sorted from blood, taken in a trial of the OX40 agonist ivuxolimab. The chain is built from TRBV6-5 and TRBJ1-6; TRBD1 agrees at 10 bases. CDR3 nucleotides: TGTGCCAGCAGTTACACGGGACAGGGGAATTCACCCCTCCACTTT. As protein: CASSYTGQGNSPLHF.